Below are 32 T cell receptor beta chains sequenced from a single sample in a study of blood T cells in healthy people across ages. The authors ran a second PCR of about 6 to 12 cycles using a sample-barcoded 5' primer and a J-beta primer mix. TCRdb fed the 5' RACE reads into MiXCR, producing one record per CDR3 protein. Among 1.4 million to 1.5 million distinct CDR3 sequences listed, 42% were seen once. The sequenced sample was blood. The receptor source for this set is a woman aged 18-30 years in good health.

This clonotype was picked up one time. V and J are TRBV4-1 and TRBJ2-7; 14 bases are a match to TRBD2. With the DNA end fitting TRBJ2-5 better, the J assignment may be wrong. The CDR3 is 17 residues long. The V gene's germline CDR1 is MGHRA and CDR2 YSYEKL. CDR3 in amino acids: CASSQKGGLAGEGTQYF. The CDR3 region has the DNA TGCGCCAGCAGCCAAAAGGGGGGACTAGCGGGAGAGGGGACCCAGTACTTC.

This clonotype came up once. V gene TRBV6-1 combines with J gene TRBJ2-3; 10 nucleotides align to TRBD2. The CDR3 length is 19 residues. Germline V gives CDR1 MNHNS, CDR2 SASEGT. Losses at the gene ends were 2 bases for V and 4 bases for J; bases not matched to a gene: 15. The CDR3 DNA follows: TGTGCCAGCAGTGAAATGGCTAGCGGGGGTTTTCCTAGCCCAGATACGCAGTATTTT. This encodes CASSEMASGGFPSPDTQYF.

This clonotype occurred a few times. The CDR3 nucleotides read TGCAGCGTTGAAGACGGTGGGCAGGCCTATGGCTACACCTTC. This sequence encodes CSVEDGGQAYGYTF. The genes are TRBV29-1 and TRBJ1-2; D unresolved. This CDR3 is built from 14 residues. V lost 0 bases to trimming and J lost 4 bases, with 12 bases between them. The germline V gene has CDR1 SQVTM and CDR2 ANQGSEA.

The chain joins TRBV5-1 to TRBJ2-2; TRBD1 agrees at 7 bases. Unmatched junction bases numbered 7, after V lost 7 bases and J lost 1 base. Germline V gene data show CDR1 as SGHRS and CDR2 as YFSETQ. The CDR3 is made up of 15 amino acids. The CDR3 loop reads CASFSGGRNTGELFF. The CDR3 coding sequence is TGCGCCAGCTTCTCAGGGGGTCGGAACACCGGGGAGCTGTTTTTT.

The chain is built from TRBV6-1 and TRBJ1-2; 7 bases agree with TRBD1. V shed 8 bases and J 4 bases; nucleotides not matched to a gene: 10. The CDR3 runs 14 residues. Germline loops: CDR1 MNHNS, CDR2 SASEGT. The DNA for the CDR3 is TGTGCCAGCCTTCAGAAGGCAGGGGGCTATGGCTACACCTTC. Translation: CASLQKAGGYGYTF.

This clonotype was observed a handful of times. This rearrangement joins TRBV6-1 to TRBJ2-3; D is possibly TRBD1 or TRBD2 (5 bases each). The CDR3 contains 18 residues. The germline CDR1 and CDR2 sequences are MNHNS and SASEGT. Trimming left V 7 bases short and J 4 bases short, with 27 bases between. CDR3 coding DNA: TGTGCCAGCACCCAGCAGGGACGCCAAAGCCCCCGACCAGATACGCAGTATTTT. Translation gives CASTQQGRQSPRPDTQYF.

The rearrangement joins TRBV28 to TRBJ2-5; possible D gene TRBD2, 6 bases. The CDR3 contains 13 residues. V lost 6 bases and J 4 bases, leaving 12 bases between the germline ends. Germline V gene data show CDR1 as MDHEN and CDR2 as SYDVKM. The CDR3 region is CASRRGLAETQYF. CDR3 DNA: TGTGCCAGCAGGCGGGGTTTAGCAGAGACCCAGTACTTC.

This clonotype has only a few counts. The rearrangement uses TRBV5-1 and TRBJ2-7, with TRBD2 as a possible D gene (6 bases). Germline CDR1 and CDR2: SGHRS and YFSETQ. Deletions cut 4 bases from V and 6 bases from J, with 20 bases between. The CDR3 covers 15 residues. The CDR3 region is CASSATPGLKSEQYF. CDR3 DNA sequence: TGCGCCAGCAGCGCAACCCCGGGACTCAAGTCCGAGCAGTACTTC.

The chain uses TRBV28 and TRBJ2-1, with 9 bases fitting TRBD1. The J call is in doubt because the DNA end fits TRBJ2-7 better. Looked up from germline, CDR1 is MDHEN and CDR2 is SYDVKM. CDR3 length: 15 residues. The CDR3 is CASRLRDRVYNEQYF. CDR3 coding DNA: TGTGCCAGCAGACTCCGGGACAGGGTTTACAATGAGCAGTACTTC.

The sample holds one count of this clonotype. The CDR3 region is CSDGTGGLYEQYF. CDR3 nucleotide sequence: TGCAGTGATGGGACAGGCGGTCTCTACGAGCAGTACTTC. The chain uses TRBV20-1 and TRBJ2-7, with TRBD1 matching over 8 bases. There are 13 residues in the CDR3. CDR1 and CDR2 (germline): DFQATT, SNEGSKA (reference sequence). V shed 7 bases and J 3 bases; nucleotides not matched to a gene: 8.

The chain uses TRBV4-1 and TRBJ1-3; D is unresolved. Germline-derived CDR1 and CDR2 are MGHRA and YSYEKL. CDR3 length equals 13 residues. V lost 1 base to trimming and J lost 4 bases, with 5 bases between them. CDR3: CASSQVGGNTIYF. The CDR3 DNA reads TGCGCCAGCAGCCAAGTCGGGGGAAACACCATATATTTT.

V usage is TRBV12-3 or TRBV12-4 and J usage is TRBJ1-2, with D perhaps matching TRBD1 (5 bases). The length of the CDR3 is 12 residues. The ends were cut back, 8 bases at V and 7 bases at J, with 14 bases in the middle. Here the CDR3 DNA reads TGTGCCAGCGGCCCACGGGACTGTGGCTACACCTTC. This encodes CASGPRDCGYTF.

The chain uses TRBV3-1 and TRBJ1-2; TRBD1 agrees at 8 bases. Germline loops: CDR1 LGHDT, CDR2 YNNKEL (reference sequence). The CDR3 totals 16 residues. Losses at the gene ends were 3 bases for V and 0 bases for J; bases not matched to a gene: 6. The CDR3 coding sequence is TGTGCCAGCAGCCACTACGACAGGGGATCTAACTATGGCTACACCTTC. Protein: CASSHYDRGSNYGYTF.

The table lists this clonotype with a few counts. The genes are TRBV4-2 and TRBJ2-7; the D call may be TRBD1 or TRBD2 (5 bases each). The length of the CDR3 is 15 residues. V was pared by 0 bases and J by 4 bases, with 13 bases between. In germline, CDR1 is LGHNA, CDR2 YNFKEQ. The CDR3 sequence is CASSQDRDPAYEQYF. CDR3 nucleotide sequence: TGTGCCAGCAGCCAAGACCGGGACCCCGCTTACGAGCAGTACTTC.

The chain combines TRBV4-1 with TRBJ2-7, with D possibly being TRBD1 (6 bases). V was clipped by 3 bases and J by 3 bases, with 9 bases between them. This CDR3 contains 13 residues. Germline CDR1 MGHRA, CDR2 YSYEKL. For the CDR3, the DNA is TGCGCCAGCAGCCATGAGGACAGCTACGAGCAGTACTTC. Protein sequence: CASSHEDSYEQYF.

This clonotype was detected a few times. The V call is TRBV7-2, the J call TRBJ1-2; D ambiguous. The length of the CDR3 is 15 residues. The V end was cut by 5 bases, the J end by 8 bases, with 21 bases between. The germline V gene has CDR1 SGHTA and CDR2 FQGNSA. The CDR3: CASSPSWRITAGYTF. The CDR3, as DNA: TGTGCCAGCAGCCCAAGTTGGCGAATAACAGCCGGCTACACCTTC.

CDR3 in amino acids: CASSYWKTYEQYF. CDR3 DNA: TGTGCCAGCAGTTACTGGAAAACCTACGAGCAGTACTTC. The rearrangement links TRBV6-6 to TRBJ2-4; D remains ambiguous. TRBJ2-7 explains the end of the DNA better; the J call may be wrong. This CDR3 contains 13 residues. Germline lookup yields CDR1 MNHNY and CDR2 SVGAGI (reference sequence).

The V and J genes are TRBV10-3 and TRBJ2-7; 10 bases are a match to TRBD1. The junction had 19 bases not matched to a gene; V was cut back by 7 bases and J by 7 bases. In germline, CDR1 is ENHRY, CDR2 SYGVKD. The CDR3 runs to 17 residues. In DNA, the CDR3 is TGTGCCATCAACAGAAATCCCGGGACAGGGGACCACAATGAGCAGTACTTC. Encoded protein: CAINRNPGTGDHNEQYF.

The chain uses TRBV30 and TRBJ1-4, with D possibly matching TRBD1 (5 bases). Germline V gives CDR1 GTSNPN, CDR2 SVGIG (reference sequence). V lost 4 bases to trimming and J lost 3 bases, with 15 bases between them. The CDR3 loop spans 15 amino acids. The CDR3 DNA is TGTGCCTGGATTAGGTCGGGGGTTTCTAATGAAAAACTGTTTTTT. It is translated as CAWIRSGVSNEKLFF.

The count of this clonotype is one. The chain joins TRBV12-3 or TRBV12-4 to TRBJ1-2; the D is unclear. The CDR3 runs 13 residues. Trimming removed 6 bases from V and 8 bases from J, with 16 bases in between. DNA of the CDR3: TGTGCCAGCAGGACGGCCGAGGGCGGGGGCTACACCTTC. Residues: CASRTAEGGGYTF.

The rearrangement joins TRBV9 to TRBJ2-1; 8 bases agree with TRBD2. Germline V gene lookup returns CDR1 SGDLS and CDR2 YYNGEE. The CDR3 has 16 residues. V shed 4 bases and J 8 bases; nucleotides not matched to a gene: 14. CDR3 protein: CASSPPRSGSGYEQFF. The CDR3 region has the DNA TGTGCCAGCAGCCCCCCCCGGAGCGGGAGTGGGTATGAGCAGTTCTTC.

The chain joins TRBV5-1 to TRBJ2-7; 12 bases fit TRBD2. Germline CDR1 is SGHRS and CDR2 is YFSETQ. The CDR3 sequence is 14 residues long. The J segment lost 5 bases and the V segment lost 2 bases, leaving 2 bases of the junction unmatched. This chain's CDR3 is CASSLPSGRDEQYF. The CDR3 DNA sequence: TGCGCCAGCAGCTTACCTAGCGGGAGGGACGAGCAGTACTTC. Full variable domain (outside the CDR3, taken from reference TRBV5-1 and TRBJ2-7): KAGVTQTPRYLIKTRGQQVTLSCSPISGHRSVSWYQQTPGQGLQFLFEYFSETQRNKGNFPGRFSGRQFSNSRSEMNVSTLELGDSALYLCASSLPSGRDEQYFGPGTRLTVT.

In its sample, this clonotype was seen a few times. The gene calls are TRBV9 and TRBJ1-5, with D possibly being TRBD1 (5 bases). CDR3 size: 14 residues. V lost 3 bases and J 3 bases, leaving 10 bases between the germline ends. CDR1 and CDR2 from the germline V gene are SGDLS and YYNGEE. CDR3 residues: CASSAQGVNQPQHF. The DNA for the CDR3 is TGTGCCAGCAGCGCCCAGGGAGTCAATCAGCCCCAGCATTTT. The full variable domain, rest sourced from reference TRBV9 and TRBJ1-5, is DSGVTQTPKHLITATGQRVTLRCSPRSGDLSVYWYQQSLDQGLQFLIQYYNGEERAKGNILERFSAQQFPDLHSELNLSSLELGDSALYFCASSAQGVNQPQHFGDGTRLSIL.

The V and J genes are TRBV20-1 and TRBJ2-7; 8 positions match TRBD2. CDR1 is DFQATT, CDR2 SNEGSKA, per germline (reference sequence). The CDR3 is 19 amino acids. Trimming cost V 8 bases and J 3 bases; bases outside gene matches: 27. The CDR3, as DNA: TGCAGTCCTGAGGGCCCCGGGACTAGTCCCTCCGGGGGAGTCTACGAGCAGTACTTC. Amino acid sequence: CSPEGPGTSPSGGVYEQYF.

This clonotype has just a few counts. The V gene is TRBV4-1, the J gene TRBJ1-2; 8 bases agree with TRBD1. V trimming: 2 bases; J trimming: 2 bases; junction bases outside the gene matches: 1. The CDR3 spans 14 residues. Germline CDR1 MGHRA, CDR2 YSYEKL. The CDR3 nucleotides are TGCGCCAGCAGCCAATGGACAGGGAACTATGGCTACACCTTC. Protein product: CASSQWTGNYGYTF.

Only one count was recorded for this clonotype. The V call is TRBV7-9, the J call TRBJ1-1; D is ambiguous. Germline lookup yields CDR1 SEHNR and CDR2 FQNEAQ (reference sequence). The CDR3 runs 15 residues. Trimming removed 2 bases at V and 2 bases at J, with 12 bases between. The CDR3 nucleotides read TGTGCCAGCAGCTTAACGACGGGTAGAAACACTGAAGCTTTCTTT. Protein sequence: CASSLTTGRNTEAFF.

This clonotype was counted between two and nine times. V and J are TRBV12-3 or TRBV12-4 and TRBJ2-2, with 11 bases lining up with TRBD2. V was pared by 6 bases and J by 4 bases, with 7 bases of the junction left unmatched. The CDR3 spans 16 residues. Here the CDR3 DNA reads TGTGCCAGCAGCTGGGGACTAGCGGAAACCACCGGGGAGCTGTTTTTT. Residues: CASSWGLAETTGELFF.

This chain uses TRBV27 with TRBJ1-5; a weak D match, TRBD1 (6 bases). The CDR3 is made up of 15 amino acids. The germline V and J ends were trimmed by 6 bases and 2 bases, with 14 bases remaining between them. Germline V lookup: CDR1 MNHEY, CDR2 SMNVEV (reference sequence). The CDR3 DNA sequence: TGTGCCAGCAGGGGGGGCGCAGGGGGCAATCAGCCCCAGCATTTT. Translating gives CASRGGAGGNQPQHF.

V usage is TRBV7-8 and J usage is TRBJ1-1, with D possibly being TRBD1 (5 bases). The germline V gene has CDR1 SGHVS and CDR2 FQNEAQ. The CDR3 extends over 14 amino acids. V lost 6 bases and J lost 1, with 12 bases in between. The CDR3 nucleotides read TGTGCCAGCAGTCGGGGGGGTTGGAACACTGAAGCTTTCTTT. Its translation: CASSRGGWNTEAFF. The full variable domain, with the rest looked up from reference TRBV7-8 and TRBJ1-1, is GAGVSQSPRYKVAKRGQDVALRCDPISGHVSLFWYQQALGQGPEFLTYFQNEAQLDKSGLPSDRFFAERPEGSVSTLKIQRTQQEDSAVYLCASSRGGWNTEAFFGQGTRLTVV.

This CDR3 is CASSPRQGIQETQYF. CDR3 nucleotides: TGTGCCAGCAGTCCCCGACAGGGGATCCAAGAGACCCAGTACTTC. The chain uses TRBV2 and TRBJ2-5, with TRBD1 matching 8 bases. Germline V lookup: CDR1 SNHLY, CDR2 FYNNEI. The CDR3 spans 15 residues. V was pared by 5 bases and J by 1 base, with 6 bases of the junction left unmatched.

This chain joins TRBV2 and TRBJ1-5; unclear D gene. The CDR3 runs to 15 residues. From germline, CDR1 is SNHLY and CDR2 FYNNEI. The V end was cut by 2 bases, the J end by 2 bases, with 10 bases between. CDR3 DNA sequence: TGTGCCAGCAGTGAATGGGGTTTTGGCAATCAGCCCCAGCATTTT. Residues: CASSEWGFGNQPQHF.

This clonotype has only a few counts. The rearrangement links TRBV20-1 to TRBJ1-5; a possible D gene is TRBD1 (5 bases). The CDR3 totals 13 residues. V lost 2 bases to trimming and J lost 7 bases, with 12 bases between them. Germline values: CDR1 DFQATT, CDR2 SNEGSKA (reference sequence). CDR3 sequence (DNA): TGCAGTGCTAGAAATGGGGGTGGGCAGCCCCAGCATTTT. It encodes CSARNGGGQPQHF.